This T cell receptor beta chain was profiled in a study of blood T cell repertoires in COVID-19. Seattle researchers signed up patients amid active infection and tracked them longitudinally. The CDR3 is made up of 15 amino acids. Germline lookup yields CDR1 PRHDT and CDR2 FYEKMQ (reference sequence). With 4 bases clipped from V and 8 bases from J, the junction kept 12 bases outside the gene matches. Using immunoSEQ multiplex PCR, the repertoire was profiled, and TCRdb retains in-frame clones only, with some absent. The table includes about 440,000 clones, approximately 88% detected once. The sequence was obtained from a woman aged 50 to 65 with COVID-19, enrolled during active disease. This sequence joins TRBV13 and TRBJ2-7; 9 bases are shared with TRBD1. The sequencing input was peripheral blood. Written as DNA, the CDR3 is TGTGCCAGCAGCTCCAAGGGACAGGGCCCGCTCAAGCAGTACTTC. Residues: CASSSKGQGPLKQYF.